This T cell receptor (beta chain) was sequenced for a study of cytomegalovirus exposure and HLA in healthy donors. PCR used 60 Vbeta primers and 13 Jbeta primers. Generated by immunoSEQ multiplex PCR, the TCRdb table keeps only in-frame clones and is missing some. The data show about 190,000 clones, with around nine tenths seen just once and roughly 0.33% held by the top ten. Germline CDR1 reads SGHRS; CDR2 reads YFSETQ. Trimming took 4 bases from V and 6 from J, leaving 17 bases between them. The CDR3 sequence is 14 residues long. This clone has just one count. The chain is built from TRBV5-1 and TRBJ2-7, with a possible D match to TRBD2 (6 bases). The receptor's source is a woman in her twenties or thirties in good health and CMV-seronegative. The source material was PBMCs. CDR3 sequence reads: CASSLDGGWGEQYF. The CDR3 region has the DNA TGCGCCAGCAGCCTGGACGGGGGATGGGGCGAGCAGTACTTC. Full variable domain (remainder filled in from reference TRBV5-1 and TRBJ2-7): KAGVTQTPRYLIKTRGQQVTLSCSPISGHRSVSWYQQTPGQGLQFLFEYFSETQRNKGNFPGRFSGRQFSNSRSEMNVSTLELGDSALYLCASSLDGGWGEQYFGPGTRLTVT.